This T cell receptor beta chain was identified during a study of blood T cell repertoires in COVID-19. Study overall: Collection of acute and convalescent COVID-19 samples took place in the United States, Italy and Spain. The analysed material was cDNA or gDNA that came from T cells, B-cell-depleted T cells, or PBMCs.

Looked up from germline, CDR1 is SGHTS and CDR2 is YDEGEE. V lost 4 bases and J 0 bases, leaving 11 bases between the germline ends. CDR3 length: 15 residues. Authors' analysis steps: How many nucleated cells were present was estimated from reference gene primer amplification. The method was immunoSEQ multiplex PCR; TCRdb's version includes in-frame clones alone and lacks a portion of them. The DNA was the basis for D and trimming; V, J and clone size are from that table. Altogether around 250,000 clones are present, roughly 85% being singletons, with the ten largest covering about 9.1%. Cohorts were determined from participant-reported clinical history.

The sample consisted of PBMCs or T cells enriched from blood (not recorded which). The clonotype was recovered from a woman aged 45 to 65 with acute COVID-19. The chain employs TRBV5-8 and TRBJ1-3; no clear D gene. This CDR3 is CASSPGSYSGNTIYF. CDR3 nucleotides: TGTGCCAGCAGCCCGGGGTCATACTCTGGAAACACCATATATTTT.